This passage covers 22 T cell receptor beta chains from one sample sequenced in a study of T-cell memory formation after mild COVID-19. TCRdb independently ran MiXCR on the 5' RACE reads; one entry per CDR3 protein. The data hold roughly 180,000 distinct CDR3 sequences, with about 18% observed a single time. The sequenced sample was PBMCs or a T cell subset sorted from them (not recorded which). These receptors all come from a man aged 18 to 30 who had mild COVID-19 (a few samples of this study predate the infection). Cell type and time point are not known.

This chain uses TRBV30 with TRBJ1-2; possibly TRBD1 for D (6 bases). Germline V gives CDR1 GTSNPN, CDR2 SVGIG (reference sequence). V gave up 1 base and J gave up 4 bases, with 16 bases separating them. CDR3 length: 15 amino acids. Here the CDR3 DNA reads TGTGCCTGGAGTGCCACGTGGGGGCCAGGCTATGGCTACACCTTC. Amino acids: CAWSATWGPGYGYTF.

The CDR3 spells CASSPVQGAYNEQFF. The CDR3, as DNA: TGTGCCAGCAGCCCGGTACAGGGGGCATACAATGAGCAGTTCTTC. The chain joins TRBV7-9 to TRBJ2-1, with 9 bases lining up with TRBD1. The length of the CDR3 is 15 residues. V dropped 5 bases and J dropped 4; count of bases not matched to a gene: 6. Germline assignment: CDR1 SEHNR and CDR2 FQNEAQ (reference sequence).

The chain couples TRBV7-3 to TRBJ2-5, with TRBD2 identical over 9 bases. CDR3 length: 18 residues. CDR1 and CDR2 (germline): SGHTA, FQGTGA. V gave up 5 bases and J gave up 5 bases; unmatched junction bases: 18. CDR3 protein: CASSPAGSGGPGRETQYF. The CDR3 nucleotides read TGTGCCAGCAGCCCGGCGGGAAGCGGGGGGCCAGGTCGGGAGACCCAGTACTTC.

This clonotype was seen more than once but under ten times. The rearrangement joins TRBV5-5 to TRBJ1-1; 8 nucleotides match TRBD1. This CDR3 has 16 amino acids. Trimming removed 4 bases from V and 1 base from J; junction bases left unmatched: 9. CDR1 is SGHKS, CDR2 YYEKEE, per germline (reference sequence). The chain's CDR3 is CASSPHPDRANTEAFF. CDR3 bases: TGTGCCAGCAGCCCCCATCCGGACAGGGCGAACACTGAAGCTTTCTTT.

The table lists this clonotype with a few counts. The chain joins TRBV6-5 to TRBJ2-5; TRBD2 agrees at 16 bases. The CDR3 runs 18 residues. With 5 bases clipped from V and 4 bases from J, the junction kept 10 bases outside the gene matches. CDR1 is MNHEY, CDR2 SVGAGI, per germline. The CDR3 coding sequence is TGTGCCAGCAGTCCCGGGACTAGCGGGGGGGCTTTCCGAGAGACCCAGTACTTC. Translation: CASSPGTSGGAFRETQYF.

The chain combines TRBV4-3 with TRBJ2-3; D unclear. Germline values: CDR1 LGHNA, CDR2 YSLEER. This CDR3 has 16 residues. V gave up 1 base and J gave up 2 bases, with 13 bases separating them. CDR3 residues: CASSQAPKGTTDTQYF. The CDR3, as DNA: TGCGCCAGCAGCCAAGCGCCCAAGGGAACCACAGATACGCAGTATTTT.

There are many counts of this clonotype. The chain couples TRBV5-1 to TRBJ1-4, with a weak D call TRBD1 (5 bases). In germline, CDR1 is SGHRS, CDR2 YFSETQ. The CDR3 is made up of 16 amino acids. Trimming removed 4 bases from V and 3 bases from J, with 16 bases in between. This CDR3 is CASSLGTTVPNEKLFF. CDR3 DNA sequence: TGCGCCAGCAGCCTCGGGACGACAGTTCCTAATGAAAAACTGTTTTTT.

V and J are TRBV28 and TRBJ1-5; no clear D. The CDR3 spans 13 residues. Germline V gives CDR1 MDHEN, CDR2 SYDVKM. Between the trimmed V and J ends, which lost 11 bases and 0 bases, there was a span of 11 bases. The CDR3 region is CASARYSNQPQHF. The CDR3, as DNA: TGTGCCTCGGCGAGATATAGCAATCAGCCCCAGCATTTT. The entire variable domain, with the rest obtained from reference TRBV28 and TRBJ1-5, is as follows: DVKVTQSSRYLVKRTGEKVFLECVQDMDHENMFWYRQDPGLGLRLIYFSYDVKMKEKGDIPEGYSVSREKKERFSLILESASTNQTSMYLCASARYSNQPQHFGDGTRLSIL.

The V and J genes are TRBV14 and TRBJ1-6, with D hard to call. Trimming removed 0 bases at V and 10 bases at J, with 10 bases between. CDR3 length: 14 residues. The germline V gene encodes CDR1 SGHDN and CDR2 FVKESK. CDR3 nucleotides: TGTGCCAGCAGCCAAGATTTTGGGTGGTCACCCCTCCACTTT. This encodes CASSQDFGWSPLHF.

The rearrangement links TRBV19 to TRBJ1-4, with D unclear. The germline gives CDR1 LNHDA, CDR2 SQIVND (reference sequence). There are 15 residues in the CDR3. V was pared by 7 bases and J by 8 bases, with 20 bases between. CDR3 sequence (DNA): TGTGCCAGTACCTCCAAGACCGACCGAGGCGAAAAACTGTTTTTT. It translates to CASTSKTDRGEKLFF.

The DNA of the CDR3 is TGTGCCAGCAGCCAAGGGACAGAATCCTACAATGAGCAGTTCTTC. It encodes CASSQGTESYNEQFF. The chain joins TRBV7-9 to TRBJ2-1; 7 bases fit TRBD1. Per the germline V gene, CDR1 is SEHNR and CDR2 is FQNEAQ (reference sequence). The V gene end was trimmed by 5 bases and the J gene end by 1 base; junction bases not matched to a gene: 5. The CDR3 totals 15 residues.

The chain links TRBV29-1 to TRBJ2-3; D unclear. Germline CDR1 SQVTM, CDR2 ANQGSEA. The CDR3 loop spans 14 amino acids. The germline V and J ends were trimmed by 1 base and 1 base, with 9 bases remaining between them. Here the CDR3 reads CSVEGDWGTDTQYF. The CDR3 coding sequence is TGCAGCGTTGAAGGGGATTGGGGCACAGATACGCAGTATTTT.

The sample holds a few counts of this clonotype. V usage is TRBV5-1 and J usage is TRBJ2-1; 9 nucleotides align to TRBD2. With V trimmed by 4 bases and J by 0 bases, 8 bases remained unmatched. Germline V lookup: CDR1 SGHRS, CDR2 YFSETQ. CDR3 length: 17 amino acids. The CDR3 sequence is CASSNSAGGISYNEQFF. Written as DNA, the CDR3 is TGCGCCAGCAGCAACTCAGCGGGGGGTATCTCCTACAATGAGCAGTTCTTC. Variable domain in full (rest from reference TRBV5-1 and TRBJ2-1): KAGVTQTPRYLIKTRGQQVTLSCSPISGHRSVSWYQQTPGQGLQFLFEYFSETQRNKGNFPGRFSGRQFSNSRSEMNVSTLELGDSALYLCASSNSAGGISYNEQFFGPGTRLTVL.

The V gene is TRBV28, the J gene TRBJ1-2, with D possibly being TRBD1 (6 bases). Looked up from germline, CDR1 is MDHEN and CDR2 is SYDVKM. V was clipped by 7 bases and J by 8 bases, with 11 bases between them. The CDR3 runs 11 residues. The CDR3 sequence: CASMEGGGYTF. The CDR3 DNA is TGTGCCAGCATGGAAGGGGGAGGCTACACCTTC.

In its sample, this clonotype was seen a few times. This chain joins TRBV20-1 and TRBJ1-6; 10 bases map to TRBD1. The CDR3 spans 14 residues. V trimming: 1 base; J trimming: 9 bases; junction bases outside the gene matches: 3. The germline V gene encodes CDR1 DFQATT and CDR2 SNEGSKA (reference sequence). CDR3 bases: TGCAGTGCTAGAGGACAGGGGGCGGTTTCACCCCTCCACTTT. The encoded protein is CSARGQGAVSPLHF.

The chain combines TRBV12-5 with TRBJ2-5; D is perhaps TRBD2 (5 bases). Trimming removed 7 bases at V and 2 bases at J, with 14 bases between. The CDR3 extends over 14 amino acids. Germline CDR1 is LGHNT and CDR2 is FRNRAP. The CDR3 DNA follows: TGTGCTAGTGCCCCGGGGTTGCGGCAAGAGACCCAGTACTTC. Amino acids: CASAPGLRQETQYF. Drawing the rest from reference TRBV12-5 and TRBJ2-5, the complete variable domain is DARVTQTPRHKVTEMGQEVTMRCQPILGHNTVFWYRQTMMQGLELLAYFRNRAPLDDSGMPKDRFSAEMPDATLATLKIQPSEPRDSAVYFCASAPGLRQETQYFGPGTRLLVL.

This sequence joins TRBV7-8 and TRBJ2-7; possible D gene TRBD1, 6 bases. CDR1 is SGHVS and CDR2 is FQNEAQ in the germline V gene. Trimming took 2 bases from V and 11 from J, leaving 19 bases between them. This CDR3 has 14 amino acids. DNA for the CDR3: TGTGCCAGCAGCTTACATGGACAGACATTAGAGAAGTACGTC. This gives the protein CASSLHGQTLEKYV.

The chain couples TRBV5-1 to TRBJ2-3; perhaps TRBD1 as D (5 bases). V was pared by 4 bases and J by 10 bases, with 13 bases between. The length of the CDR3 is 12 residues. The germline gives CDR1 SGHRS, CDR2 YFSETQ. CDR3 in DNA: TGCGCCAGCAGCCACAGTGACAGATCGCAGTATTTT. Translated, it gives CASSHSDRSQYF.

Only a few counts were recorded for this clonotype. The chain uses TRBV2 and TRBJ1-2, with TRBD1 as a possible D gene (5 bases). Germline V gene lookup returns CDR1 SNHLY and CDR2 FYNNEI. The CDR3 has 12 amino acids. V was cut by 6 bases and J by 7 bases, with 12 bases left in between. The CDR3 nucleotides read TGTGCCAGCAGCCAGGGTAGAACTGGCTACACCTTC. This encodes CASSQGRTGYTF.

The CDR3 is CASSLLTDRASDTQYF. In DNA, the CDR3 is TGTGCCAGCAGCTTATTGACGGACAGGGCGTCCGATACGCAGTATTTT. The rearrangement joins TRBV7-2 to TRBJ2-3; the match to TRBD1 covers 8 bases. The V and J ends lost 2 bases and 6 bases, in that order; junction bases with no gene match: 10. The V gene's germline CDR1 is SGHTA and CDR2 FQGNSA. The CDR3 is made up of 16 amino acids.

This clonotype was picked up many times. This sequence joins TRBV20-1 and TRBJ1-1, with D possibly TRBD1 on 5 matching bases. The germline V and J ends were trimmed by 4 bases and 4 bases, with 16 bases remaining between them. CDR1 DFQATT and CDR2 SNEGSKA come from the germline V gene (reference sequence). This CDR3 region has 14 residues. The chain's CDR3 is CSAKGYYRSTEAFF. Here the CDR3 DNA reads TGCAGTGCTAAAGGGTATTACAGGAGCACTGAAGCTTTCTTT.

The rearrangement uses TRBV25-1 and TRBJ2-1; perhaps D is TRBD1 or TRBD2 (5 bases each). V lost 7 bases to trimming and J lost 4 bases, with 17 bases between them. This CDR3 is built from 15 residues. The germline CDR1 and CDR2 sequences are MGHDK and SYGVNS. The CDR3 loop reads CASTPPWDGYNEQFF. The DNA of the CDR3 is TGTGCCAGCACACCCCCCTGGGACGGTTACAATGAGCAGTTCTTC.